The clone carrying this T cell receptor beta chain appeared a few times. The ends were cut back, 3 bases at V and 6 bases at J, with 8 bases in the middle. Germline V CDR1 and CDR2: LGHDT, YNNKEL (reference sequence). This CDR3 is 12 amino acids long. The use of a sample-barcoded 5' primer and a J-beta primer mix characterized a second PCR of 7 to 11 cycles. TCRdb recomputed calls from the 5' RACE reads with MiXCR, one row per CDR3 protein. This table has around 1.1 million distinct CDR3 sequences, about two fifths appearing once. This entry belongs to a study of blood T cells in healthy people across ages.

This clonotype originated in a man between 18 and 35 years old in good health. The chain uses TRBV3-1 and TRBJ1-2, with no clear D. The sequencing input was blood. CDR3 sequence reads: CASSQLGHGYTF. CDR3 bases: TGTGCCAGCAGCCAGCTCGGTCATGGCTACACCTTC.